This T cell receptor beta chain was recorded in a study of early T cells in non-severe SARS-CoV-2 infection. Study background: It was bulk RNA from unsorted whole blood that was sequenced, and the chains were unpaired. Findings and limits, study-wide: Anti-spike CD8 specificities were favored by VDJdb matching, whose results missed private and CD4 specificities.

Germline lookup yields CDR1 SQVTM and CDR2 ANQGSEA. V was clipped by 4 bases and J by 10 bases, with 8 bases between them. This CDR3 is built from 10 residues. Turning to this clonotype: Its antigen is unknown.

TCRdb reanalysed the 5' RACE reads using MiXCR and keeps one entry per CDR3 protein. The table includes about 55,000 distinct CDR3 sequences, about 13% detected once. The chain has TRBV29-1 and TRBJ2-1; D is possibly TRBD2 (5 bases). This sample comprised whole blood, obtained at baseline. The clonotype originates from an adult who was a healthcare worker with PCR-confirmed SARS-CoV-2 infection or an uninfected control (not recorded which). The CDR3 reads CSVGETEQFF. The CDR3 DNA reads TGCAGCGTTGGGGAGACAGAGCAGTTCTTC.